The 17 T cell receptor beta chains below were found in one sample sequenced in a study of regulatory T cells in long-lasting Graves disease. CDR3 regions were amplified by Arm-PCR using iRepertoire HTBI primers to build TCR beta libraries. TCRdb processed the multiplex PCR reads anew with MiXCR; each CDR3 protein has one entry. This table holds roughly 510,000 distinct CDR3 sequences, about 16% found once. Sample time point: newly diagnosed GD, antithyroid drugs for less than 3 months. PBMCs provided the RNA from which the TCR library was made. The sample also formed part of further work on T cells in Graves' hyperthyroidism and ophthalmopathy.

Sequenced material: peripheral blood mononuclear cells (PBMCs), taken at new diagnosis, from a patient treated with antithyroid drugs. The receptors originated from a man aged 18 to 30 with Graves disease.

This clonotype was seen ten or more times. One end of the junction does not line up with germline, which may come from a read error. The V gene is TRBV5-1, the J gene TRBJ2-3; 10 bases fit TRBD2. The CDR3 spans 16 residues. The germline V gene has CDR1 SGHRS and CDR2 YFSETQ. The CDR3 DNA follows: TGCGCCAGCACCTTGAGGCTAGCGGGAGTCACAGATACGCAGTATTTT. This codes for CASTLRLAGVTDTQYF.

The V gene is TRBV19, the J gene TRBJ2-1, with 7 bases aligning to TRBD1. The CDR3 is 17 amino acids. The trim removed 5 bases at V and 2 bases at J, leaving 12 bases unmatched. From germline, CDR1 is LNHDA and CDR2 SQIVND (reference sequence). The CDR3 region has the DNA TGTGCCAGTAGTGATCTAATCGACAGGGCCCCCTACAATGAGCAGTTCTTC. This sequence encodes CASSDLIDRAPYNEQFF.

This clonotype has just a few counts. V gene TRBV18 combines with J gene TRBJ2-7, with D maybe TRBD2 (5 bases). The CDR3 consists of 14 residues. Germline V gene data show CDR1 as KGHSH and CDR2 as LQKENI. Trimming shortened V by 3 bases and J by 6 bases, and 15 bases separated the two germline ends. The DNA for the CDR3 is TGTGCCAGCTCACCCGGGGATTCGGGCTTCGAGCAGTACTTC. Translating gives CASSPGDSGFEQYF.

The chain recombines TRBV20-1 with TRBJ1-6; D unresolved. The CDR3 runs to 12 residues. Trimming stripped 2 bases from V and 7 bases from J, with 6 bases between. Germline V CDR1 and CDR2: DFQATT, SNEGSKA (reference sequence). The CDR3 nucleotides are TGCAGTGCTAGATGGTTAAATTCACCCCTCCACTTT. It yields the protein CSARWLNSPLHF.

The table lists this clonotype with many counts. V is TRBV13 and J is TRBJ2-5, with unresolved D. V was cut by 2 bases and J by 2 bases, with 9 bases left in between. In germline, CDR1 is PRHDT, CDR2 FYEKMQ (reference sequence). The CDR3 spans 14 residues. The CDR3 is CASSLQLHQETQYF. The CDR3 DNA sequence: TGTGCCAGCAGCTTACAGCTCCATCAAGAGACCCAGTACTTC.

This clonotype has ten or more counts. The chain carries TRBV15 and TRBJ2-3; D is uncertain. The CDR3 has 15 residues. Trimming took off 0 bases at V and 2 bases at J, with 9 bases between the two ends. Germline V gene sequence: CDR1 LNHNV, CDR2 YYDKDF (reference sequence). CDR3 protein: CATSRDFAATDTQYF. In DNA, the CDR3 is TGTGCCACCAGCAGAGATTTCGCGGCCACAGATACGCAGTATTTT.

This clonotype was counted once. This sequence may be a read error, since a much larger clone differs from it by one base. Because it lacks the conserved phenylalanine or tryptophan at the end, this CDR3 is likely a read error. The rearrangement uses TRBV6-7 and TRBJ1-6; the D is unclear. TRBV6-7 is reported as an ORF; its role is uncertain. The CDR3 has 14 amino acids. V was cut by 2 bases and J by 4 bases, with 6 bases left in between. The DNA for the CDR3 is TGTGCCAGCAGTTACCGGCCGTATAATTCACCCCTCCACCTT. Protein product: CASSYRPYNSPLHL.

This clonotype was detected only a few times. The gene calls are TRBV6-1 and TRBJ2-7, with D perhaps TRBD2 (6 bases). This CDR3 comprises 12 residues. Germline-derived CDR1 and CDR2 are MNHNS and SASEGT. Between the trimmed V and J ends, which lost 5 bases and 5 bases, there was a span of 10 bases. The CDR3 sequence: CASSTSSDEQYF. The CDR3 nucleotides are TGTGCCAGCAGTACCTCTAGCGACGAGCAGTACTTC.

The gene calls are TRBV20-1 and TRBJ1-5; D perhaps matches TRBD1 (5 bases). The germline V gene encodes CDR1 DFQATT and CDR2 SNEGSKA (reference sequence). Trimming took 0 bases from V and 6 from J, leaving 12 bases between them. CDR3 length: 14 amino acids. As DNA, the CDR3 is TGCAGTGCTAGAGATAACGCGAGGGGTCAGCCCCAGCATTTT. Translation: CSARDNARGQPQHF.

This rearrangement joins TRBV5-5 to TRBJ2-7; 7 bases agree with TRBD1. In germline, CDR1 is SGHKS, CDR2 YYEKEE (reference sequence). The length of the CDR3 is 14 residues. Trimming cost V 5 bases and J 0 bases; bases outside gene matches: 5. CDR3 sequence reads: CASRREGASYEQYF. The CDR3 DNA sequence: TGTGCCAGCAGGCGCGAGGGGGCCTCCTACGAGCAGTACTTC.

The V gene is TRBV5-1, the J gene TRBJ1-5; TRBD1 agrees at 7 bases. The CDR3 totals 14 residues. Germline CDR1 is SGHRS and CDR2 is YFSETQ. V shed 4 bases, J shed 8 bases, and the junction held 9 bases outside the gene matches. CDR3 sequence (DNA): TGCGCCAGCAGCCCTGGAACAGGGGAGGAGCCCCAGCATTTT. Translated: CASSPGTGEEPQHF.

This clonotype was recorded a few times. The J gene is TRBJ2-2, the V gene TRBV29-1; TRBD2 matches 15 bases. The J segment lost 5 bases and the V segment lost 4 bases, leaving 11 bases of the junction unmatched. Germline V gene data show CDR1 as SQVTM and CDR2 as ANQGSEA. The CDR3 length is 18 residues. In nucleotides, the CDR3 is TGCAGCGTTGGACCCGGGACTAGCGGGAGGAAAGTGACCGGGGAGCTGTTTTTT. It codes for CSVGPGTSGRKVTGELFF.

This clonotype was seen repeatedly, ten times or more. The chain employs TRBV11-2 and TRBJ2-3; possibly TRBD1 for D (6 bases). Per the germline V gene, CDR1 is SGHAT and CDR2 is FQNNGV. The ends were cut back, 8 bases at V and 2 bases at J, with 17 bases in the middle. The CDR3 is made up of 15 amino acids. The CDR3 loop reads CASRDRSRPTDTQYF. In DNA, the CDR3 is TGTGCCAGCCGAGACAGGTCTCGGCCCACAGATACGCAGTATTTT.

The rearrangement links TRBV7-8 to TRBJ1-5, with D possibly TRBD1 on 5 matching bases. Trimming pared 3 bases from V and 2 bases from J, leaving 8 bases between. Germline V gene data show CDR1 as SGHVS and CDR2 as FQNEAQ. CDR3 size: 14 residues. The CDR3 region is CASSFMTGNQPQHF. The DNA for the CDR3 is TGTGCCAGCAGCTTTATGACAGGCAATCAGCCCCAGCATTTT.

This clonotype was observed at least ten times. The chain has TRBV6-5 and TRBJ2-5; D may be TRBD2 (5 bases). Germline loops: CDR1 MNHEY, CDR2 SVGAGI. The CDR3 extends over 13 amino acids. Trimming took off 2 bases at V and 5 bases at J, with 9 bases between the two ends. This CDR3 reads CASSYSWEETQYF. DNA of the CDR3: TGTGCCAGCAGTTACAGCTGGGAGGAGACCCAGTACTTC.

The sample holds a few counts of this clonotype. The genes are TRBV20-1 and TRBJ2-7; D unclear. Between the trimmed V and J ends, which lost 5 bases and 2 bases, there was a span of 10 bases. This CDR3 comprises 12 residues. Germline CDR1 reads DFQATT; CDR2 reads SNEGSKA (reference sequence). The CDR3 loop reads CSASTPAYEQYF. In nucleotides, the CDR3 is TGCAGTGCTTCGACTCCTGCCTACGAGCAGTACTTC.

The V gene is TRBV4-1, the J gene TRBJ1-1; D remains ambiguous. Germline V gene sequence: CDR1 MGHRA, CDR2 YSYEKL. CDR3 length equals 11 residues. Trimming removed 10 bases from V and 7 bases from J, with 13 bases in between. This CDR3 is CAIKGLGEAFF. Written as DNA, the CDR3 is TGCGCCATCAAGGGATTGGGTGAAGCTTTCTTT.